This T cell receptor (beta chain) was captured in a study of shared clonotypes between healthy human individuals. Turning to the study itself: The plates for each donor numbered three CD4 naive, three CD4 memory, two CD8 naive and one CD8 memory.

Germline values: CDR1 SGHKS, CDR2 YYEKEE (reference sequence). The CDR3 is made up of 13 amino acids. Trimming took off 4 bases at V and 4 bases at J, with 9 bases between the two ends. This was a deep-level run. It was across several immunoSEQ plates that each subset's genomic DNA was evenly split. TCRdb's copy holds only in-frame clones and misses some; the assay was immunoSEQ multiplex PCR. The sample carries 2 million to 3 million clones, 90% to 95% recorded once. This TCR was sampled from a man between 18 and 35 years old in good health. Some clones in this sample may be carry-over from other donors' samples. What was sequenced was naive CD4+ T cells from PBMCs. Described subset: CD45RA+ positively selected. The chain employs TRBV5-5 and TRBJ1-5; maybe TRBD1 (5 bases). DNA for the CDR3: TGTGCCAGCAGCCATGAGGGGAATCAGCCCCAGCATTTT. It translates to CASSHEGNQPQHF.